One sample yielded the 20 T cell receptor beta chains listed below, sequenced in a study of somatic mutations in cytotoxic T cells in rheumatoid arthritis. Repertoires were generated with immunoSEQ multiplex PCR, while TCRdb's copy carries only in-frame clones and drops some. This sample yields roughly 18,000 clones, of which about 85% are seen a single time; approximately 11% belongs to the top ten. Sequencing was carried out using CD8+ T cells sorted from blood. The receptors come from a man aged 18 to 29 with rheumatoid arthritis.

This clone was seen only once. The chain has TRBV28 and TRBJ1-5; D is undetermined. Germline V gene sequence: CDR1 MDHEN, CDR2 SYDVKM. This CDR3 region has 12 residues. V lost 10 bases to trimming and J lost 6 bases, with 13 bases between them. DNA of the CDR3: TGTGCCACGATGCGGGGTTTTCAGCCCCAGCATTTT. Encoded protein: CATMRGFQPQHF.

J is TRBJ1-1 and V is TRBV9; TRBD1 agrees at 7 bases. Germline V gene sequence: CDR1 SGDLS, CDR2 YYNGEE. This CDR3 contains 14 residues. V trimming: 0 bases; J trimming: 9 bases; junction bases outside the gene matches: 8. The CDR3 spells CASSVGQGGRKAFF. The CDR3 DNA reads TGTGCCAGCAGCGTAGGACAGGGTGGAAGGAAAGCTTTCTTT.

The chain is built from TRBV4-2 and TRBJ1-1; D not resolved. Per the germline V gene, CDR1 is LGHNA and CDR2 is YNFKEQ. The V and J ends lost 0 bases and 1 base respectively, with 6 bases between them. The CDR3 is 14 amino acids. For the CDR3, the DNA is TGTGCCAGCAGCCAAGAATTCGAGAACACTGAAGCTTTCTTT. It specifies CASSQEFENTEAFF.

The V and J genes are TRBV10-3 and TRBJ2-1, with 8 bases lining up with TRBD2. Germline values: CDR1 ENHRY, CDR2 SYGVKD. CDR3 length equals 16 residues. V was pared by 0 bases and J by 1 base, with 2 bases of the junction left unmatched. The CDR3 nucleotides are TGTGCCATCAGTGAGTCGGGACTAGGGTCCTACAATGAGCAGTTCTTC. It translates to CAISESGLGSYNEQFF.

This chain connects TRBV18 to TRBJ1-6; a possible D gene is TRBD1 (5 bases). CDR1 and CDR2 (germline): KGHSH, LQKENI. The CDR3 runs to 16 residues. The ends were cut back, 0 bases at V and 7 bases at J, with 13 bases in the middle. The chain's CDR3 is CASSPPEPGLNSPLHF. The CDR3, as DNA: TGTGCCAGCTCACCACCGGAACCAGGGTTGAATTCACCCCTCCACTTT. The full variable domain, rest sourced from reference TRBV18 and TRBJ1-6, is NAGVMQNPRHLVRRRGQEARLRCSPMKGHSHVYWYRQLPEEGLKFMVYLQKENIIDESGMPKERFSAEFPKEGPSILRIQQVVRGDSAAYFCASSPPEPGLNSPLHFGNGTRLTVT.

This clone was seen only a few times. The rearrangement links TRBV30 to TRBJ1-1; D not certain. Per germline, CDR1 GTSNPN and CDR2 SVGIG (reference sequence). CDR3 length equals 12 residues. The CDR3 DNA reads TGTGCTCAGGACCGTTCGAACACTGAAGCTTTCTTT. It encodes CAQDRSNTEAFF.

J is TRBJ2-1 and V is TRBV7-9; TRBD2 aligns across 12 bases. Germline CDR1 SEHNR, CDR2 FQNEAQ (reference sequence). The trim removed 4 bases at V and 7 bases at J, leaving 5 bases unmatched. This CDR3 contains 15 residues. The CDR3 loop is CASSSSGGERNEQFF. The CDR3 region has the DNA TGTGCCAGCAGCTCTAGCGGGGGGGAGCGGAATGAGCAGTTCTTC.

The gene calls are TRBV13 and TRBJ1-1; maybe TRBD1 (5 bases). The CDR3 runs to 14 residues. CDR1 and CDR2 from the germline V gene are PRHDT and FYEKMQ (reference sequence). V lost 6 bases to trimming and J lost 2 bases, with 13 bases between them. This CDR3 reads CASRSWGDNTEAFF. The CDR3 bases are TGTGCCAGCAGATCCTGGGGGGATAACACTGAAGCTTTCTTT. Looking up the rest from reference TRBV13 and TRBJ1-1 gives the full variable domain: AAGVIQSPRHLIKEKRETATLKCYPIPRHDTVYWYQQGPGQDPQFLISFYEKMQSDKGSIPDRFSAQQFSDYHSELNMSSLELGDSALYFCASRSWGDNTEAFFGQGTRLTVV.

This sequence joins TRBV23-1 and TRBJ2-7; 10 bases agree with TRBD2. TRBV23-1 is an ORF, and what it does is uncertain. The CDR3 sequence is 20 residues long. Unmatched junction bases numbered 16, after V lost 2 bases and J lost 0 bases. The CDR3 here is CASSQTKTSGHPPSSYEQYF. The DNA for the CDR3 is TGCGCCAGCAGTCAAACCAAGACTAGCGGGCACCCTCCCAGCTCCTACGAGCAGTACTTC.

The chain carries TRBV7-6 and TRBJ2-1, with D unclear. Trimming left V 4 bases short and J 3 bases short, with 10 bases between. The germline V gene encodes CDR1 SGHVS and CDR2 FNYEAQ. The CDR3 sequence is 14 residues long. The CDR3 nucleotides are TGTGCCAGCAGCTCGTCAGCGAACTACAATGAGCAGTTCTTC. Translating gives CASSSSANYNEQFF.

V is TRBV27 and J is TRBJ2-3, with D perhaps given as TRBD1 or TRBD2 (5 bases each). Trimming cost V 5 bases and J 0 bases, with 12 bases left between them. Germline V gives CDR1 MNHEY, CDR2 SMNVEV (reference sequence). This CDR3 spans 15 amino acids. CDR3: CASSPSGRSTDTQYF. In DNA, the CDR3 is TGTGCCAGCAGTCCGTCGGGACGCAGCACAGATACGCAGTATTTT.

The rearrangement links TRBV28 to TRBJ1-5; 11 nucleotides agree with TRBD1. CDR3 length: 15 amino acids. V shed 5 bases and J 4 bases; nucleotides not matched to a gene: 4. Germline V gene data show CDR1 as MDHEN and CDR2 as SYDVKM. CDR3 coding DNA: TGTGCCAGCAGTCCCGGGACAGGGGGAAATCAGCCCCAGCATTTT. Amino acid sequence: CASSPGTGGNQPQHF.

This clone appeared a few times. V gene TRBV4-1 combines with J gene TRBJ2-7; D perhaps matches TRBD1 (5 bases). The CDR3 runs 14 residues. The V gene lost 1 base and the J gene lost 0 bases, with 7 bases spanning the gap. Germline-derived CDR1 and CDR2 are MGHRA and YSYEKL. The chain's CDR3 is CASSQVQGSYEQYF. In DNA, the CDR3 is TGCGCCAGCAGCCAAGTGCAGGGCTCCTACGAGCAGTACTTC.

The chain carries TRBV4-1 and TRBJ1-5; unclear D gene. The CDR3 is 16 amino acids. V shed 0 bases and J shed 5 bases, with 14 bases lying between them. Looked up from germline, CDR1 is MGHRA and CDR2 is YSYEKL. The CDR3 spells CASSQDNSAEYQPQHF. The CDR3 DNA sequence: TGCGCCAGCAGCCAAGATAATTCGGCAGAGTATCAGCCCCAGCATTTT.

This sequence joins TRBV15 and TRBJ1-5; D is unclear. Germline V lookup: CDR1 LNHNV, CDR2 YYDKDF (reference sequence). The CDR3 consists of 15 residues. Trimming shortened V by 0 bases and J by 4 bases, and 10 bases separated the two germline ends. The CDR3 region has the DNA TGTGCCACCAGCAGAGATTCGGGTCCGAATCAGCCCCAGCATTTT. Its protein is CATSRDSGPNQPQHF.

A few counts support this clone. The rearrangement uses TRBV4-2 and TRBJ1-1, with TRBD1 matching 8 bases. CDR1 and CDR2 from the germline V gene are LGHNA and YNFKEQ. The V gene end was trimmed by 4 bases and the J gene end by 3 bases; junction bases not matched to a gene: 10. This CDR3 is built from 16 residues. This chain's CDR3 is CASSPRQGTGDTEAFF. The CDR3 DNA reads TGTGCCAGCAGCCCAAGACAGGGGACGGGGGACACTGAAGCTTTCTTT.

This chain's CDR3 is CASSFKGPGEAFF. CDR3 nucleotide sequence: TGTGCCAGCAGTTTTAAAGGTCCGGGGGAAGCTTTCTTT. The chain is built from TRBV27 and TRBJ1-1; D not resolved. Trimming removed 3 bases from V and 8 bases from J, with 13 bases in between. The CDR3 spans 13 residues. CDR1 is MNHEY and CDR2 is SMNVEV in the germline V gene (reference sequence).

The J gene is TRBJ1-1, the V gene TRBV19, with 8 bases that match TRBD1. The V gene's germline CDR1 is LNHDA and CDR2 SQIVND (reference sequence). With 5 bases clipped from V and 4 bases from J, the junction kept 6 bases outside the gene matches. CDR3 length: 14 residues. CDR3 sequence: CASSPTGGITEAFF. The CDR3 nucleotides read TGTGCCAGTAGTCCAACAGGGGGTATCACTGAAGCTTTCTTT.

This chain uses TRBV29-1 with TRBJ2-1; D call uncertain. V gave up 3 bases and J gave up 7 bases, with 10 bases separating them. Looked up from germline, CDR1 is SQVTM and CDR2 is ANQGSEA. CDR3 length: 12 amino acids. DNA for the CDR3: TGCAGCGTTGAGTGGGGATGGAATGAGCAGTTCTTC. Its translation: CSVEWGWNEQFF.

The genes are TRBV4-1 and TRBJ2-1; D possibly corresponds to TRBD1 (6 bases). The CDR3 spans 17 residues. CDR1 MGHRA and CDR2 YSYEKL come from the germline V gene. V was shortened by 3 bases and J by 0 bases, with 15 bases between the two germline ends. The CDR3 nucleotides are TGCGCCAGCAGCCACGAGGACAGAATCAGCTCCTACAATGAGCAGTTCTTC. As protein: CASSHEDRISSYNEQFF.